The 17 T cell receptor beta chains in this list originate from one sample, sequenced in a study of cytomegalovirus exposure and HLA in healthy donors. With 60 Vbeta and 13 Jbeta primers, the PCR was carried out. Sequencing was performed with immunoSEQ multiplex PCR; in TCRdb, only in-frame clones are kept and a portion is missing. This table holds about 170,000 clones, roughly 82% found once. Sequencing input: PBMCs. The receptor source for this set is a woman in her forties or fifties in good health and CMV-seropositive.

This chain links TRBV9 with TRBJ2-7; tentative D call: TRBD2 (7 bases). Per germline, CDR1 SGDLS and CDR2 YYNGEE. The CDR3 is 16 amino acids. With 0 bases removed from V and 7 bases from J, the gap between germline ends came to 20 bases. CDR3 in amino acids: CASSVDRGATIEEQYF. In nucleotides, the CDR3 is TGTGCCAGCAGCGTAGACCGGGGGGCTACCATTGAGGAGCAGTACTTC.

The CDR3 protein is CASRGGQGKETQYF. CDR3 nucleotide sequence: TGTGCCAGCAGAGGGGGACAGGGTAAAGAGACCCAGTACTTC. V usage is TRBV2 and J usage is TRBJ2-5; 9 positions match TRBD1. CDR3 length: 14 amino acids. CDR1 is SNHLY and CDR2 is FYNNEI in the germline V gene. After removal of 6 bases from V and 3 bases from J, the junction contained 5 bases not matched to a gene.

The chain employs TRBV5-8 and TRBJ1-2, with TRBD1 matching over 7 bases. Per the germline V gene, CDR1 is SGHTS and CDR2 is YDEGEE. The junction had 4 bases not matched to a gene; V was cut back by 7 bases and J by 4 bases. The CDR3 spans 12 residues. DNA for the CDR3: TGTGCCAGCGCGGACAGGTCCTATGGCTACACCTTC. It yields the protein CASADRSYGYTF.

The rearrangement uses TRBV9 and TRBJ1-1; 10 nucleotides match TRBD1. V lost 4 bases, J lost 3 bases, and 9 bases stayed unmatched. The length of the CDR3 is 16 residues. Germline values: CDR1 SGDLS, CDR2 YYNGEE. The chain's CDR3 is CASSRETGGSDTEAFF. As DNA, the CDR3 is TGTGCCAGCAGCCGTGAGACAGGGGGCTCGGACACTGAAGCTTTCTTT.

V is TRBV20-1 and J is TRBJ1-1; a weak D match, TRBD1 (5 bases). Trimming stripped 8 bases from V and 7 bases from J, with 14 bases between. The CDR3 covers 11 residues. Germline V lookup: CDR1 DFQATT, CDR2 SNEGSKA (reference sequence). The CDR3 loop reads CSIGELGEAFF. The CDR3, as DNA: TGCAGTATAGGGGAATTAGGTGAAGCTTTCTTT.

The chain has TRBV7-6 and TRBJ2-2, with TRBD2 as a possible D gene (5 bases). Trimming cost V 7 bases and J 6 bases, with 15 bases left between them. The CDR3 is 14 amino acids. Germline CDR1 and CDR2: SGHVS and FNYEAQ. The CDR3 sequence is CASTEPAAAGELFF. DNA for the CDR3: TGTGCCAGCACCGAACCAGCAGCGGCCGGGGAGCTGTTTTTT.

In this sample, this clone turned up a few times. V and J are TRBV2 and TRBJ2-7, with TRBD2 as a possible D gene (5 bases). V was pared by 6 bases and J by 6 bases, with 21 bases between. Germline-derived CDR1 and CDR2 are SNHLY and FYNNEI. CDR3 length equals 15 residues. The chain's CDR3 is CASSAYRPYAGEQYF. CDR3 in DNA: TGTGCCAGCAGCGCATATCGGCCTTACGCGGGCGAGCAGTACTTC.

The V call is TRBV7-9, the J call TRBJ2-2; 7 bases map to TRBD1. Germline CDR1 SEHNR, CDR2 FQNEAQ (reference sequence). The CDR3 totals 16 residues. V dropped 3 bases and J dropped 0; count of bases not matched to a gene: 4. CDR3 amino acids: CASSLGDSSNTGELFF. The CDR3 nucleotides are TGTGCCAGCAGCTTGGGGGACAGCTCGAACACCGGGGAGCTGTTTTTT.

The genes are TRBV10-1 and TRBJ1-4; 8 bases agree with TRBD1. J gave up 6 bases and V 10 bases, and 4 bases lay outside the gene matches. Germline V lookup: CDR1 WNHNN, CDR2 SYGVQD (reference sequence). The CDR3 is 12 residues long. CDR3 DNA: TGCGCCACTTCGGGACAGGATGAAAAACTGTTTTTT. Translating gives CATSGQDEKLFF.

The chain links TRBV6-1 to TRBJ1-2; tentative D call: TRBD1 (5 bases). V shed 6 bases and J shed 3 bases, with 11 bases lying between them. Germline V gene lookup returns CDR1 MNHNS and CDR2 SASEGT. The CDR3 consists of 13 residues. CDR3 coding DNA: TGTGCCAGCAGGGTGACAGTCGACTATGGCTACACCTTC. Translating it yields CASRVTVDYGYTF.

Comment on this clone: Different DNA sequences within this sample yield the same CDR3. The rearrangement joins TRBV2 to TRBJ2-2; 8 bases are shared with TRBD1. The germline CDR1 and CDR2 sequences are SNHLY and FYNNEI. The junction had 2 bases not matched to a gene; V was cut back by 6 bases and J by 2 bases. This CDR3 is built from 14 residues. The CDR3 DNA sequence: TGTGCCAGCAGGGACAGGGTTAACACCGGGGAGCTGTTTTTT. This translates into CASRDRVNTGELFF.

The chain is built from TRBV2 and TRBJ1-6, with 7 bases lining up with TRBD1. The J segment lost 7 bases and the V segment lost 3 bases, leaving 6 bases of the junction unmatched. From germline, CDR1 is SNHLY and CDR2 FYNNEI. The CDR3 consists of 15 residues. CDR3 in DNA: TGTGCCAGCAGTGAGATGGGACAGCACAATTCACCCCTCCACTTT. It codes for CASSEMGQHNSPLHF.

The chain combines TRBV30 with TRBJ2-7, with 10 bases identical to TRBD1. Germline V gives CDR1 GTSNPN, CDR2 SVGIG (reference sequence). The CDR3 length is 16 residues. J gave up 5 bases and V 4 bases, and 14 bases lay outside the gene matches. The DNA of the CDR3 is TGTGCCTGGACCCCCATCCGGGGACAGGGGTCGAACGAGCAGTACTTC. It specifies CAWTPIRGQGSNEQYF. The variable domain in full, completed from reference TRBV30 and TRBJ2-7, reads SQTIHQWPATLVQPVGSPLSLECTVEGTSNPNLYWYRQAAGRGLQLLFYSVGIGQISSEVPQNLSASRPQDRQFILSSKKLLLSDSGFYLCAWTPIRGQGSNEQYFGPGTRLTVT.

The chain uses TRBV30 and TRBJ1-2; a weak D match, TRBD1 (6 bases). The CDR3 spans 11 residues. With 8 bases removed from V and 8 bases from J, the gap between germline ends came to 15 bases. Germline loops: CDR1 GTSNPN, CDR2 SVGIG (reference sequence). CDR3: CAGGQFSGYTF. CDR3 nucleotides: TGTGCCGGCGGACAGTTCAGCGGCTACACCTTC.

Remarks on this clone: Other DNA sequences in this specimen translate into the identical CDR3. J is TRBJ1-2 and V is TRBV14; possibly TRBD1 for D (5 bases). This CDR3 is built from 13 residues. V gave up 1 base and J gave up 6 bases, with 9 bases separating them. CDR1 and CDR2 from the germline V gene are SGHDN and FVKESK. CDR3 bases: TGTGCCAGCAGCCAAGTTCAGGGTAATGGCTACACCTTC. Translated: CASSQVQGNGYTF.

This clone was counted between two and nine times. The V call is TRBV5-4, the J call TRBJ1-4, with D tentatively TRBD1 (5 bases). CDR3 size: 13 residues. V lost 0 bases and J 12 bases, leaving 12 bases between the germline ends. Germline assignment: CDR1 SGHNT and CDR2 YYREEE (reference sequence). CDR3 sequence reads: CASSLDSGSELFF. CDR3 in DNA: TGTGCCAGCAGCTTGGATTCAGGGTCGGAACTGTTTTTT.

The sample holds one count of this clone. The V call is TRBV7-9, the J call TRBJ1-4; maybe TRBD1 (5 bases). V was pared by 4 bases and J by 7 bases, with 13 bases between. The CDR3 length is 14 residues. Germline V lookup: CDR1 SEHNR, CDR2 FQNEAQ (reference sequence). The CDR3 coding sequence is TGTGCCAGCAGCTATCAGGGTCGGATTGAAAAACTGTTTTTT. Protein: CASSYQGRIEKLFF.